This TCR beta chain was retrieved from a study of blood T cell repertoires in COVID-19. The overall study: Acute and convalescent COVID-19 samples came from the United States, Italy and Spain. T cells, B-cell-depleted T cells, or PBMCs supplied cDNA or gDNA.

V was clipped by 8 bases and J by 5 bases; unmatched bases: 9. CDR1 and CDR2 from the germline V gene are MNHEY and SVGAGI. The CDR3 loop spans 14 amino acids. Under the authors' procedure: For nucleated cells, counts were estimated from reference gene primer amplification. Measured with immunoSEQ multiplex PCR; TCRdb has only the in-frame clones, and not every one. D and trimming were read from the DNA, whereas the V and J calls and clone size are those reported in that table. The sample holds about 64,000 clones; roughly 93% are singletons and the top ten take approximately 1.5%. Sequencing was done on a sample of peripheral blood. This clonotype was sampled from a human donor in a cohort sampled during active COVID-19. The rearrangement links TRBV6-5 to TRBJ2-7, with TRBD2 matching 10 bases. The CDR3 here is CASFRASGSDEQYF. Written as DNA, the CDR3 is TGTGCCAGCTTCAGGGCTAGCGGGAGTGACGAGCAGTACTTC.